One T cell receptor (beta chain) is described in this entry. This sample is part of a study of blood T cell repertoires in COVID-19. Germline CDR1 is KGHSH and CDR2 is LQKENI. V shed 6 bases and J shed 8 bases, with 10 bases lying between them. The CDR3 length is 11 residues. Only in-frame clones appear in the TCRdb table, and some are missing; sequencing was by immunoSEQ multiplex PCR. In the table there are some 97,000 clones, about nine tenths of which are singletons. Sequences were obtained from peripheral blood. This sequence joins TRBV18 and TRBJ1-1; D not resolved. The sequence was obtained from a man aged 45-60 years with acute or convalescent COVID-19. The CDR3 DNA sequence: TGTGCCAGCTCCCTTTCCGGGGAAGCTTTCTTT. Protein: CASSLSGEAFF.